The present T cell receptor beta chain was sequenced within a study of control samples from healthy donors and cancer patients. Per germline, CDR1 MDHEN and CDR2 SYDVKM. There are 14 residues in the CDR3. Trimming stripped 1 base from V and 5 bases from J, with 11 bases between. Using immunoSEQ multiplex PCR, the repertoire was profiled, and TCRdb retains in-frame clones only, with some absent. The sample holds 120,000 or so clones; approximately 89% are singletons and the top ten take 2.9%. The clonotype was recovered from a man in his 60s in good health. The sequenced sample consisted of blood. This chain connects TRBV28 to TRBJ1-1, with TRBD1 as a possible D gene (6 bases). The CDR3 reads CASSLLGGRTEAFF. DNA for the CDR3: TGTGCCAGCAGTTTATTAGGGGGAAGGACTGAAGCTTTCTTT. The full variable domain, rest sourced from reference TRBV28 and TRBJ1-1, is DVKVTQSSRYLVKRTGEKVFLECVQDMDHENMFWYRQDPGLGLRLIYFSYDVKMKEKGDIPEGYSVSREKKERFSLILESASTNQTSMYLCASSLLGGRTEAFFGQGTRLTVV.